These 27 T cell receptor beta chains were all obtained from the same sample, sequenced in a study of cytomegalovirus exposure and HLA in healthy donors. The PCR used 60 Vbeta and 13 Jbeta primers. Libraries were prepared by immunoSEQ multiplex PCR; TCRdb keeps only in-frame clonotypes and omits some of them. The sample carries around 160,000 clones, approximately 79% recorded once. Sequencing was carried out using PBMCs. The receptors were sampled from a woman in her forties in good health and CMV-seropositive.

The V and J genes are TRBV5-4 and TRBJ1-4, with no clear D. The CDR3 totals 13 residues. Germline CDR1 is SGHNT and CDR2 is YYREEE (reference sequence). V was pared by 3 bases and J by 1 base, with 4 bases between. Written as DNA, the CDR3 is TGTGCCAGCAGCTCCCTAACTAATGAAAAACTGTTTTTT. Translated, it gives CASSSLTNEKLFF.

This chain links TRBV7-9 with TRBJ2-7; D unclear. The CDR3 contains 14 residues. V lost 1 base and J 3 bases, leaving 10 bases between the germline ends. Germline-derived CDR1 and CDR2 are SEHNR and FQNEAQ (reference sequence). The CDR3 reads CASSLVGGYYEQYF. The CDR3, as DNA: TGTGCCAGCAGCTTAGTCGGTGGTTACTACGAGCAGTACTTC.

The genes are TRBV7-9 and TRBJ1-4; D is undetermined. The CDR3 has 16 amino acids. Between the trimmed V and J ends, which lost 5 bases and 7 bases, there was a span of 20 bases. Looked up from germline, CDR1 is SEHNR and CDR2 is FQNEAQ (reference sequence). The CDR3: CASSAPRGLEGEKLFF. CDR3 in DNA: TGTGCCAGCAGCGCTCCCAGAGGCCTAGAAGGTGAAAAACTGTTTTTT.

The genes are TRBV7-9 and TRBJ2-3, with TRBD2 as a possible D gene (7 bases). V was trimmed by 1 base and J by 5 bases, leaving 22 bases between them. The CDR3 is 18 residues long. Germline V CDR1 and CDR2: SEHNR, FQNEAQ (reference sequence). CDR3: CASSLGELWGGRGDTQYF. The DNA for the CDR3 is TGTGCCAGCAGCTTAGGCGAATTATGGGGGGGCCGCGGAGATACGCAGTATTTT.

V is TRBV15 and J is TRBJ2-1, with a tentative D call TRBD2 (5 bases). This CDR3 contains 16 residues. The germline gives CDR1 LNHNV, CDR2 YYDKDF (reference sequence). Trimming stripped 5 bases from V and 5 bases from J, with 19 bases between. In nucleotides, the CDR3 is TGTGCCACCAGCCGCGGGCTGGGAGCAGTCCACAATGAGCAGTTCTTC. Its translation is CATSRGLGAVHNEQFF.

This clone has more than one count but fewer than ten. The chain has TRBV2 and TRBJ1-6, with 8 nucleotides matching TRBD1. CDR3 size: 17 residues. Trimming took 6 bases from V and 0 from J; bases not matched to a gene: 7. The V gene's germline CDR1 is SNHLY and CDR2 FYNNEI. This CDR3 is CASRSTGGGSYNSPLHF. CDR3 nucleotide sequence: TGTGCCAGCAGATCCACAGGGGGGGGCTCCTATAATTCACCCCTCCACTTT. Full variable domain (remainder filled in from reference TRBV2 and TRBJ1-6): EPEVTQTPSHQVTQMGQEVILRCVPISNHLYFYWYRQILGQKVEFLVSFYNNEISEKSEIFDDQFSVERPDGSNFTLKIRSTKLEDSAMYFCASRSTGGGSYNSPLHFGNGTRLTVT.

This rearrangement joins TRBV28 to TRBJ1-5; D is perhaps TRBD1 (5 bases). V shed 0 bases and J shed 4 bases, with 13 bases lying between them. The germline V gene encodes CDR1 MDHEN and CDR2 SYDVKM. The CDR3 covers 16 residues. The CDR3 region has the DNA TGTGCCAGCAGTTTATGGGCAGGGACTGGAAATCAGCCCCAGCATTTT. As protein: CASSLWAGTGNQPQHF.

This chain connects TRBV5-1 to TRBJ2-7, with 11 nucleotides matching TRBD2. J was trimmed by 5 bases and V by 3 bases; bases with no gene match: 7. The CDR3 covers 15 residues. CDR1 and CDR2 (germline): SGHRS, YFSETQ. The CDR3 loop reads CASSWLSGGAHEQYF. The CDR3 coding sequence is TGCGCCAGCAGCTGGCTTAGCGGGGGGGCCCACGAGCAGTACTTC.

V usage is TRBV30 and J usage is TRBJ1-1, with 7 bases aligning to TRBD1. The CDR3 length is 13 residues. The V gene end was trimmed by 2 bases and the J gene end by 4 bases; junction bases not matched to a gene: 4. CDR1 and CDR2 from the germline V gene are GTSNPN and SVGIG (reference sequence). The CDR3 bases are TGTGCCTGGAGTCGACAGGGAAGCACTGAAGCTTTCTTT. Translated: CAWSRQGSTEAFF. The whole variable domain, filled in from reference TRBV30 and TRBJ1-1, reads SQTIHQWPATLVQPVGSPLSLECTVEGTSNPNLYWYRQAAGRGLQLLFYSVGIGQISSEVPQNLSASRPQDRQFILSSKKLLLSDSGFYLCAWSRQGSTEAFFGQGTRLTVV.

This sequence joins TRBV27 and TRBJ1-2; 7 nucleotides line up with TRBD1. Germline loops: CDR1 MNHEY, CDR2 SMNVEV (reference sequence). The junction had 3 bases not matched to a gene; V was cut back by 5 bases and J by 0 bases. The CDR3 length is 14 residues. The CDR3 spells CASSTTGTNYGYTF. CDR3 DNA: TGTGCCAGCAGTACGACAGGGACTAACTATGGCTACACCTTC.

This chain links TRBV15 with TRBJ1-4, with a tentative D call TRBD1 (6 bases). Trimming cost V 0 bases and J 7 bases, with 15 bases left between them. The CDR3 runs 16 residues. CDR1 is LNHNV, CDR2 YYDKDF, per germline (reference sequence). The CDR3 DNA sequence: TGTGCCACCAGCAGAGAATTTGGACAGTCTTTTGAAAAACTGTTTTTT. This sequence encodes CATSREFGQSFEKLFF.

The chain combines TRBV6-1 with TRBJ2-1; D is unclear. CDR3 length: 13 amino acids. Trimming shortened V by 3 bases and J by 3 bases, and 6 bases separated the two germline ends. The germline CDR1 and CDR2 sequences are MNHNS and SASEGT. CDR3 sequence (DNA): TGTGCCAGCAGTGACGGTAGCTACAATGAGCAGTTCTTC. This codes for CASSDGSYNEQFF.

V gene TRBV4-1 combines with J gene TRBJ2-2; D may be TRBD2 (6 bases). CDR3 length equals 14 residues. The V gene lost 4 bases and the J gene lost 2 bases, with 8 bases spanning the gap. Germline values: CDR1 MGHRA, CDR2 YSYEKL. CDR3 loop: CASSLGTNTGELFF. DNA of the CDR3: TGCGCCAGCAGCCTCGGGACTAACACCGGGGAGCTGTTTTTT.

The chain joins TRBV6-5 to TRBJ1-5, with 9 bases lining up with TRBD1. This CDR3 region has 15 residues. Germline CDR1 and CDR2: MNHEY and SVGAGI. V trimming: 0 bases; J trimming: 7 bases; junction bases outside the gene matches: 4. As DNA, the CDR3 is TGTGCCAGCAGTTACTCGGGACAGGGTTGGCAGCCCCAGCATTTT. Translating gives CASSYSGQGWQPQHF.

This clone has just a few counts. The chain is built from TRBV5-6 and TRBJ2-3, with 7 bases matching TRBD1. Per the germline V gene, CDR1 is SGHDT and CDR2 is YYEEEE. With V trimmed by 4 bases and J by 2 bases, 7 bases remained unmatched. The CDR3 is made up of 15 amino acids. In DNA form, the CDR3 reads TGTGCCAGCAGCATAGGGACAGTAATCACAGATACGCAGTATTTT. It codes for CASSIGTVITDTQYF.

The chain recombines TRBV7-7 with TRBJ1-1; no definite D call. V was clipped by 1 base and J by 4 bases, with 7 bases between them. The V gene's germline CDR1 is SSHAT and CDR2 FNYEAQ (reference sequence). The CDR3 consists of 13 residues. DNA of the CDR3: TGTGCCAGCAGCTTAGAGTGGGCCACTGAAGCTTTCTTT. Protein product: CASSLEWATEAFF.

This clone came up a few times. The gene calls are TRBV7-7 and TRBJ1-6; D remains unclear. The germline V gene encodes CDR1 SSHAT and CDR2 FNYEAQ (reference sequence). The CDR3 consists of 16 residues. Trimming took off 8 bases at V and 5 bases at J, with 19 bases between the two ends. The CDR3 sequence: CASGKNGGCDNSPLHF. The CDR3, as DNA: TGTGCCAGCGGAAAGAATGGAGGCTGCGATAATTCACCCCTCCACTTT.

CDR3 sequence reads: CASSPGTSGTDTQYF. In DNA form, the CDR3 reads TGTGCCAGCAGTCCCGGGACTAGCGGCACAGATACGCAGTATTTT. This chain uses TRBV6-1 with TRBJ2-3, with 10 nucleotides matching TRBD2. V was pared by 5 bases and J by 1 base, with 3 bases of the junction left unmatched. The V gene's germline CDR1 is MNHNS and CDR2 SASEGT. The CDR3 extends over 15 amino acids.

This rearrangement joins TRBV29-1 to TRBJ2-6, with 12 positions matching TRBD2. Germline-derived CDR1 and CDR2 are SQVTM and ANQGSEA. V gave up 5 bases and J gave up 3 bases; unmatched junction bases: 11. CDR3 length: 18 residues. The CDR3 sequence is CSVLTLAGGRRGANVLTF. The CDR3 region has the DNA TGCAGCGTTTTGACGCTAGCGGGGGGGCGACGTGGGGCCAACGTCCTGACTTTC.

The chain uses TRBV5-6 and TRBJ2-1; 7 bases align to TRBD1. This CDR3 has 14 amino acids. J gave up 4 bases and V 0 bases, and 1 base lay outside the gene matches. CDR1 and CDR2 from the germline V gene are SGHDT and YYEEEE. The CDR3 DNA is TGTGCCAGCAGCTTGGACAGGGGTTACAATGAGCAGTTCTTC. It codes for CASSLDRGYNEQFF.

This clone appeared a few times. The DNA of the CDR3 is TGTGCCAGCAGCCTCGGGACATATAACACTGAAGCTTTCTTT. The encoded protein is CASSLGTYNTEAFF. The V gene is TRBV27, the J gene TRBJ1-1, with TRBD1 as a possible D gene (6 bases). The CDR3 has 14 amino acids. Germline V gene sequence: CDR1 MNHEY, CDR2 SMNVEV (reference sequence). V lost 6 bases, J lost 2 bases, and 13 bases lay in between.

The gene calls are TRBV7-6 and TRBJ2-3; 7 bases are a match to TRBD1. The CDR3 covers 15 residues. Unmatched junction bases numbered 8, after V lost 5 bases and J lost 3 bases. Per the germline V gene, CDR1 is SGHVS and CDR2 is FNYEAQ. This chain's CDR3 is CASSLGTVGTDTQYF. CDR3 bases: TGTGCCAGCAGCCTAGGGACAGTCGGGACAGATACGCAGTATTTT. The entire variable domain, with the rest obtained from reference TRBV7-6 and TRBJ2-3, is as follows: GAGVSQSPRYKVTKRGQDVALRCDPISGHVSLYWYRQALGQGPEFLTYFNYEAQQDKSGLPNDRFSAERPEGSISTLTIQRTEQRDSAMYRCASSLGTVGTDTQYFGPGTRLTVL.

This rearrangement joins TRBV5-6 to TRBJ2-3, with D tentatively TRBD2 (6 bases). Per germline, CDR1 SGHDT and CDR2 YYEEEE. V was trimmed by 2 bases and J by 1 base, leaving 8 bases between them. The CDR3 spans 14 residues. CDR3 coding DNA: TGTGCCAGCAGCTTCCGCGGGGGCACAGATACGCAGTATTTT. This encodes CASSFRGGTDTQYF.

The rearrangement links TRBV29-1 to TRBJ2-3; D is uncertain. V was shortened by 7 bases and J by 3 bases, with 11 bases between the two germline ends. Germline V lookup: CDR1 SQVTM, CDR2 ANQGSEA. This CDR3 has 12 amino acids. CDR3 DNA: TGCAGCGGGGTTCTAGGTACAGATACGCAGTATTTT. This translates into CSGVLGTDTQYF.

V and J are TRBV14 and TRBJ1-2; maybe TRBD1 (6 bases). V was clipped by 4 bases and J by 8 bases, with 11 bases between them. Germline assignment: CDR1 SGHDN and CDR2 FVKESK. CDR3 size: 12 residues. CDR3 sequence: CASSPDRRGYTF. CDR3 in DNA: TGTGCCAGCAGCCCTGACAGGCGCGGCTACACCTTC.

The rearrangement uses TRBV28 and TRBJ2-1; 8 bases align to TRBD1. V shed 5 bases and J 4 bases; nucleotides not matched to a gene: 4. The germline CDR1 and CDR2 sequences are MDHEN and SYDVKM. The CDR3 runs to 14 residues. The CDR3, as DNA: TGTGCCAGCAGTCTTCGACAGGGGTACAATGAGCAGTTCTTC. Encoded protein: CASSLRQGYNEQFF.

This sequence joins TRBV9 and TRBJ2-1; TRBD2 matches at 8 bases. Germline CDR1 reads SGDLS; CDR2 reads YYNGEE. The J segment lost 2 bases and the V segment lost 3 bases, leaving 4 bases of the junction unmatched. The CDR3 sequence is 15 residues long. The CDR3 DNA sequence: TGTGCCAGCAGCGCAAGACTAGCGCCCTACAATGAGCAGTTCTTC. It encodes CASSARLAPYNEQFF.